This T cell receptor (beta chain) stems from a study of CD8 T cells in ankylosing spondylitis. Findings of the study overall: A CD8+ phenotype characterized the disease-linked clones, which were relatively rare in peripheral blood. Several of the motif variants were reported before in synovial fluid and blood from reactive arthritis. Reportedly, significant enrichment of disease-linked clones occurred in matched ankylosing spondylitis synovial fluid. Among TCR beta sequences, a motif of under 10 highly homologous variants appeared characteristic of ankylosing spondylitis blood.

In making TCR beta libraries, quantitative 5'-RACE with molecular barcodes was used. One entry per CDR3 protein results from TCRdb running MiXCR on the 5' RACE reads. The table records more than 500,000 distinct CDR3 sequences, under 5.5% of them present only once. Ten or more counts support this clonotype. The antigen is undetermined. From germline, CDR1 is MDHEN and CDR2 SYDVKM. CDR3 length: 13 amino acids. V trimming: 7 bases; J trimming: 11 bases; junction bases outside the gene matches: 13. The rearrangement links TRBV28 to TRBJ1-1; TRBD1 aligns across 7 bases. This sequence originates from a male donor with ankylosing spondylitis. Sequencing used blood, either unsorted or a sorted T cell fraction (not recorded which). CDR3 protein: CASTKTGPRRAFF. The CDR3 nucleotides are TGTGCCAGCACCAAGACAGGGCCCAGGAGGGCTTTCTTT.